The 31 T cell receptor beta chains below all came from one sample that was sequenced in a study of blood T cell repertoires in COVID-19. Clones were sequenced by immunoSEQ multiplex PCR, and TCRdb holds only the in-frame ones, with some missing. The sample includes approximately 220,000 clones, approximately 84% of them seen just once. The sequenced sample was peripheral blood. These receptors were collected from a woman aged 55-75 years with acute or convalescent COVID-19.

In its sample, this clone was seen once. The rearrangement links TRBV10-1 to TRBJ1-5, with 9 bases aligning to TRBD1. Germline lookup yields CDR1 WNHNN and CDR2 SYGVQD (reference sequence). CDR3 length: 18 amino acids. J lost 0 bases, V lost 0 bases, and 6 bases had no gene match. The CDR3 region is CASSESGQGLYSNQPQHF. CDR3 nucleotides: TGCGCCAGCAGTGAGTCTGGACAGGGGCTGTATAGCAATCAGCCCCAGCATTTT.

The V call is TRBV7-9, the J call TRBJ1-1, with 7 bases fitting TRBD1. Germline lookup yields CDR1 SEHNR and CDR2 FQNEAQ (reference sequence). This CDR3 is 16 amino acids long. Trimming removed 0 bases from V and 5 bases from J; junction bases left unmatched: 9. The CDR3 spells CASSLAGQPWGTEAFF. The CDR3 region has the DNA TGTGCCAGCAGCTTAGCGGGACAGCCCTGGGGAACTGAAGCTTTCTTT.

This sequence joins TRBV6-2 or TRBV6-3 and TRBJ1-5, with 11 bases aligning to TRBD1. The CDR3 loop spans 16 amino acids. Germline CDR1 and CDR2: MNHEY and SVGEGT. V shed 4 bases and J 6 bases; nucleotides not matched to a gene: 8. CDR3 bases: TGTGCCAGCAGTTCCCCGGACAGGGGGCAGGGTCAGCCCCAGCATTTT. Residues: CASSSPDRGQGQPQHF.

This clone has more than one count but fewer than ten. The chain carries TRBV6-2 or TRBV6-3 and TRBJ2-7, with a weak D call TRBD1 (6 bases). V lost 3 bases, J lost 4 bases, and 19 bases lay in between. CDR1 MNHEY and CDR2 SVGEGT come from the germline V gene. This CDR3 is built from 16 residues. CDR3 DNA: TGTGCCAGCAGTTATCCCGGGACACCCGGGTTATACGAGCAGTACTTC. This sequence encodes CASSYPGTPGLYEQYF.

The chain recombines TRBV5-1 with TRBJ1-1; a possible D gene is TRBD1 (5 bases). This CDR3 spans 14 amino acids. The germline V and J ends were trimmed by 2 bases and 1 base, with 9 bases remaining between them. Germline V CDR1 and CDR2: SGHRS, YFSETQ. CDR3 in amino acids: CASSFNQGNTEAFF. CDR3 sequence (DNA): TGCGCCAGCAGCTTCAATCAGGGGAACACTGAAGCTTTCTTT.

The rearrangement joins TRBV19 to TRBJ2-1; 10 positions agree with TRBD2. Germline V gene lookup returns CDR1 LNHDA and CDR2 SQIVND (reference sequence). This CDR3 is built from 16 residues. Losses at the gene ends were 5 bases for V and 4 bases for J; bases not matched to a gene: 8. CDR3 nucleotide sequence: TGTGCCAGTAGTCAGCTAGCGGGGGCGTTATACAATGAGCAGTTCTTC. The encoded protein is CASSQLAGALYNEQFF.

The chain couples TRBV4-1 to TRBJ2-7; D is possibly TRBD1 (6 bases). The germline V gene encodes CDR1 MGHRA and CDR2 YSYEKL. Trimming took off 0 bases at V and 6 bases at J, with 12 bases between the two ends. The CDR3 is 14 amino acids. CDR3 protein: CASSQDPRGIEQYF. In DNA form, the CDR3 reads TGCGCCAGCAGCCAAGATCCCAGGGGAATCGAGCAGTACTTC.

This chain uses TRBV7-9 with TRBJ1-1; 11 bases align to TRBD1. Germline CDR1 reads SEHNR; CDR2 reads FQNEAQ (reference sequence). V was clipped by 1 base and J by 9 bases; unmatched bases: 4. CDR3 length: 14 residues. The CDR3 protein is CASSLDGTGGKAFF. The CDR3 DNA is TGTGCCAGCAGCTTAGACGGGACAGGGGGGAAAGCTTTCTTT.

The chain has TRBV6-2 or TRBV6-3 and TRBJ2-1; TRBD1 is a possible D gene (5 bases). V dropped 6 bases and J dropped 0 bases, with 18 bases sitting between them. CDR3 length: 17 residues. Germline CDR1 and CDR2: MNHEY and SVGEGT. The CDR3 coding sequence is TGTGCCAGCAGCGCCCTTAAGGGGCAGACCTCCTACAATGAGCAGTTCTTC. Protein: CASSALKGQTSYNEQFF.

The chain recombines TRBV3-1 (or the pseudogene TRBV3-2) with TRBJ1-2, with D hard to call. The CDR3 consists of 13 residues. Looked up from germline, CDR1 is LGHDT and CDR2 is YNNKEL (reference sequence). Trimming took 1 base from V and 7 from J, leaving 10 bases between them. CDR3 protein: CASSQVRVAGYTF. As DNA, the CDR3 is TGTGCCAGCAGCCAAGTGCGGGTCGCTGGCTACACCTTC.

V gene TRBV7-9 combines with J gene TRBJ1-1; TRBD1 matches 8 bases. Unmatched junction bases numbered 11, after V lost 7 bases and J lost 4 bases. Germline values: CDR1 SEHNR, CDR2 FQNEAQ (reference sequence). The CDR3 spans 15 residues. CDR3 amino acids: CASIIIRQGATEAFF. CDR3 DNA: TGTGCCAGCATCATTATCCGCCAGGGGGCCACTGAAGCTTTCTTT.

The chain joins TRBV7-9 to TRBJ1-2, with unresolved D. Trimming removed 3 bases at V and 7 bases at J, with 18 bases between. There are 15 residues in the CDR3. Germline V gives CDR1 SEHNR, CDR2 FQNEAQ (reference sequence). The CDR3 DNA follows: TGTGCCAGCAGCTTCGGTGACGCGGGTATGGGTGGCTACACCTTC. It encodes CASSFGDAGMGGYTF.

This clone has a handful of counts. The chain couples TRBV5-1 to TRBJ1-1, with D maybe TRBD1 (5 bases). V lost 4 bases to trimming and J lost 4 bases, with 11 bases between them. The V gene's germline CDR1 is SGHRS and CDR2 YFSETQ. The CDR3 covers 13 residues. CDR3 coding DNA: TGCGCCAGCAGCCGGGACTTGAGCACTGAAGCTTTCTTT. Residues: CASSRDLSTEAFF.

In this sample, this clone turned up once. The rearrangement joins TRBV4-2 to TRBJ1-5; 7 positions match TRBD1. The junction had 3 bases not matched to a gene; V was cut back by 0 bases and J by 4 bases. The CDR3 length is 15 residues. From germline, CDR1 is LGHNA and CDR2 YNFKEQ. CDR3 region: CASSQDPTGNQPQHF. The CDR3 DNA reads TGTGCCAGCAGCCAAGACCCGACAGGGAATCAGCCCCAGCATTTT.

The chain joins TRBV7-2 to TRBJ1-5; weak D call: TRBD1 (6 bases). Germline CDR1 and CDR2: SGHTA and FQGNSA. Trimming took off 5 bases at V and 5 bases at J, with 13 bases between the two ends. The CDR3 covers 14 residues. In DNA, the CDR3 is TGTGCCAGCAGCCAGGGGCGAGGGGATCAGCCCCAGCATTTT. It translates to CASSQGRGDQPQHF. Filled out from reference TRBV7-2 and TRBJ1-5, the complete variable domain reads GAGVSQSPSNKVTEKGKDVELRCDPISGHTALYWYRQSLGQGLEFLIYFQGNSAPDKSGLPSDRFSAERTGGSVSTLTIQRTQQEDSAVYLCASSQGRGDQPQHFGDGTRLSIL.

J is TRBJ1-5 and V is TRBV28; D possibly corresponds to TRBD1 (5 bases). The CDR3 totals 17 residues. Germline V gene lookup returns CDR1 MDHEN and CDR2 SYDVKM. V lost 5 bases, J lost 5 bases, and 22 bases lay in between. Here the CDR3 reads CASSEFLKMTADQPQHF. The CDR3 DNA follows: TGTGCCAGCAGTGAGTTCCTCAAGATGACAGCTGATCAGCCCCAGCATTTT.

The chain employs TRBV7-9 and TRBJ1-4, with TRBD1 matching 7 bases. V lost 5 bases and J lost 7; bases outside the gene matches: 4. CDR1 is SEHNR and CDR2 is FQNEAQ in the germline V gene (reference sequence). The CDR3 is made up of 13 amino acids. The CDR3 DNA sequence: TGTGCCAGCAGCAGGGGGCAGGGTGAAAAACTGTTTTTT. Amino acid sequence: CASSRGQGEKLFF.

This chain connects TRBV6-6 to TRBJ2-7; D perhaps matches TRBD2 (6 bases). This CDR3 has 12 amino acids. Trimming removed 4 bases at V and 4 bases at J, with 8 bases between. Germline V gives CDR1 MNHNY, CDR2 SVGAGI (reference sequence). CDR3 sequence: CASSLGTYEQYF. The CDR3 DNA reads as TGTGCCAGCAGTTTGGGGACTTACGAGCAGTACTTC.

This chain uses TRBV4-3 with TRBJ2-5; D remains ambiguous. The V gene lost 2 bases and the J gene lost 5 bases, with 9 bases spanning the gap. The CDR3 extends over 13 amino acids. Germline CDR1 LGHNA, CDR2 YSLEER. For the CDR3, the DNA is TGCGCCAGCAGCCAATTCCGCTATGAGACCCAGTACTTC. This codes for CASSQFRYETQYF.

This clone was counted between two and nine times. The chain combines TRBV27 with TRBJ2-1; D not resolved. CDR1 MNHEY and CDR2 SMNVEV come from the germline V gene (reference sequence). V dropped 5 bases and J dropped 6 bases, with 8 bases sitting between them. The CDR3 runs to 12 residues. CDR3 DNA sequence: TGTGCCAGCAGTCGACAATCCAATGAGCAGTTCTTC. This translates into CASSRQSNEQFF.

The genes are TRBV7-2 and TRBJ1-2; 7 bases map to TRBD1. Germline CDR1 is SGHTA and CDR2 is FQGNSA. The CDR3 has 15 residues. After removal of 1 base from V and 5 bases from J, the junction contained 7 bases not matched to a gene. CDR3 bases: TGTGCCAGCAGCTTAGGCACAGGGGACCGATATGGCTACACCTTC. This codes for CASSLGTGDRYGYTF.

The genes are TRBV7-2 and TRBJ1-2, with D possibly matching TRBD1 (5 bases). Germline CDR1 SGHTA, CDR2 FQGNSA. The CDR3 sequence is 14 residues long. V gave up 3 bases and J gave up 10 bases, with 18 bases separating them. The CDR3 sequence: CASSFGGLANAYTF. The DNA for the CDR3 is TGTGCCAGCAGCTTTGGGGGACTCGCTAACGCCTACACCTTC. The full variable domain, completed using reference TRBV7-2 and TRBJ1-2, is GAGVSQSPSNKVTEKGKDVELRCDPISGHTALYWYRQSLGQGLEFLIYFQGNSAPDKSGLPSDRFSAERTGGSVSTLTIQRTQQEDSAVYLCASSFGGLANAYTFGSGTRLTVV.

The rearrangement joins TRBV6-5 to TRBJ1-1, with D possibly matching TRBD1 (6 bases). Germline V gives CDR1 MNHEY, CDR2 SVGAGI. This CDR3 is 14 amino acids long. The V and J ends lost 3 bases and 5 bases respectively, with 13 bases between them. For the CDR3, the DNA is TGTGCCAGCAGTTATCAGGGGTTGGAAACTGAAGCTTTCTTT. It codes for CASSYQGLETEAFF.

CDR3 sequence reads: CAWSPGGGNQPQHF. Written as DNA, the CDR3 is TGTGCCTGGAGCCCGGGGGGCGGCAATCAGCCCCAGCATTTT. This sequence joins TRBV30 and TRBJ1-5, with a possible D match to TRBD1 (6 bases). The germline V gene has CDR1 GTSNPN and CDR2 SVGIG (reference sequence). The CDR3 loop spans 14 amino acids. Trimming stripped 3 bases from V and 2 bases from J, with 11 bases between.

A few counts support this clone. The CDR3 sequence is CASSLRTGPAVAEAFF. The CDR3 nucleotides read TGTGCCAGCAGCCTGAGGACAGGGCCAGCGGTTGCTGAAGCTTTCTTT. The rearrangement uses TRBV3-1 (or the pseudogene TRBV3-2) and TRBJ1-1, with 8 positions matching TRBD1. Germline assignment: CDR1 LGHDT and CDR2 YNNKEL (reference sequence). V was clipped by 4 bases and J by 6 bases; unmatched bases: 13. The CDR3 length is 16 residues.

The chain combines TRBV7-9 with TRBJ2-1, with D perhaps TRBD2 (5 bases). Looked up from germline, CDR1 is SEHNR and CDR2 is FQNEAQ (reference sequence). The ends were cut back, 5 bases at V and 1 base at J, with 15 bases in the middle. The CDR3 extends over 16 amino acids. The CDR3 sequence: CASSALARSSYNEQFF. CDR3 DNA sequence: TGTGCCAGCAGCGCCCTAGCTCGATCATCCTACAATGAGCAGTTCTTC.

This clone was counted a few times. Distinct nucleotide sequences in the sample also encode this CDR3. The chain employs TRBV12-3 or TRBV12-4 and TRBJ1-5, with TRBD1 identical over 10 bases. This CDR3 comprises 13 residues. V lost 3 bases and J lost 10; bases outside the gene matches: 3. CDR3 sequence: CASSLTGGRPQHF. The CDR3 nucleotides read TGTGCCAGCAGTTTGACAGGGGGCCGTCCCCAGCATTTT.

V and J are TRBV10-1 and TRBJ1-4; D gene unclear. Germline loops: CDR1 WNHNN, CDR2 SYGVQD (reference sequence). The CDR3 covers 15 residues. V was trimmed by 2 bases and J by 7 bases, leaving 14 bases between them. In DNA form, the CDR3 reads TGCGCCAGCAGTGAGACTGAGTCGGGTTGTGAAAAACTGTTTTTT. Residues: CASSETESGCEKLFF.

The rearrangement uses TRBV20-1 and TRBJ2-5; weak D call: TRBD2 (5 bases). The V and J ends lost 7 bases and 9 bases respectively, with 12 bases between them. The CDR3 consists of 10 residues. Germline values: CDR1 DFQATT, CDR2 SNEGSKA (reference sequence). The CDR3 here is CSVAPGSQYF. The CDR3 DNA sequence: TGCAGTGTAGCGCCGGGGTCCCAGTACTTC.

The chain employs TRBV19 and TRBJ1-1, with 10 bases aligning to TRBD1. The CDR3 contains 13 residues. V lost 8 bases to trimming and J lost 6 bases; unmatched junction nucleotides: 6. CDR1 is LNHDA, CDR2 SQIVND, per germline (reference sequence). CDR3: CASLDRGSSEAFF. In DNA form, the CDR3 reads TGTGCCAGTTTGGACAGGGGGTCGTCTGAAGCTTTCTTT.

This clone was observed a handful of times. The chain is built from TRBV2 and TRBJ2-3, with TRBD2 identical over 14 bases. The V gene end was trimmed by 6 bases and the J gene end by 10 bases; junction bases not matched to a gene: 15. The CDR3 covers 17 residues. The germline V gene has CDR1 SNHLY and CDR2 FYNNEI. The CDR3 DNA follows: TGTGCCAGCAGCGCAGGACTAGCGGGGGGTCCCCTCATCTCGCAGTATTTT. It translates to CASSAGLAGGPLISQYF.